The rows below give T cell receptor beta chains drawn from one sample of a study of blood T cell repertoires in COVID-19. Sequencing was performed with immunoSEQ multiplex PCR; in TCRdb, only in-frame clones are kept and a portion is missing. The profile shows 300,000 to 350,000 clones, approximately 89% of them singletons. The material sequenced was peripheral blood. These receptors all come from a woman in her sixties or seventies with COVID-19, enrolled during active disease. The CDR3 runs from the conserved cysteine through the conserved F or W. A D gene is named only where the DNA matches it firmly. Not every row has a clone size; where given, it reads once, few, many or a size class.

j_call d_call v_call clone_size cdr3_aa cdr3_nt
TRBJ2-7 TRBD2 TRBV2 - CASSATSGGLYEQYF TGTGCCAGCAGTGCGACTAGCGGGGGGCTCTACGAGCAGTACTTC
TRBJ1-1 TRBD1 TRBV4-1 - CASSQEGTVRLGTEAFF TGCGCCAGCAGCCAAGAAGGGACAGTTCGGTTGGGCACTGAAGCTTTCTTT
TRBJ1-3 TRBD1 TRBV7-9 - CASRPGTGGNTIYF TGTGCCAGCAGGCCCGGGACAGGGGGAAACACCATATATTTT
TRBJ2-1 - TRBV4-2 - CASSQDEWRQYNEQFF TGTGCCAGCAGCCAAGATGAATGGCGACAGTATAATGAGCAGTTCTTC
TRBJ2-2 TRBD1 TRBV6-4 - CASSDYPGGTGELFF TGTGCCAGCAGTGACTACCCAGGGGGAACCGGGGAGCTGTTTTTT
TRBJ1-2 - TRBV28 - CASSPRNYGYTF TGTGCCAGCAGTCCGCGGAACTATGGCTACACCTTC
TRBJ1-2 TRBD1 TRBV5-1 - CASSLTETGAYGYTF TGCGCCAGCAGCTTAACAGAAACAGGGGCGTATGGCTACACCTTC
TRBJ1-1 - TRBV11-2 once CASSFSTGPDTEAFF TGTGCCAGCAGCTTCTCCACAGGCCCGGACACTGAAGCTTTCTTT
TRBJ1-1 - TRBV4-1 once CASSQGQTGSFNTEAFF TGCGCCAGCAGCCAAGGGCAAACAGGGTCTTTCAACACTGAAGCTTTCTTT
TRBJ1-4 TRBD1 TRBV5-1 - CASSSGTAEGEKLFF TGCGCCAGCAGCTCGGGGACAGCTGAAGGTGAAAAACTGTTTTTT
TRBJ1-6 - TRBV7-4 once CANPTGGPTVWSPLHF TGTGCCAACCCTACCGGAGGACCGACGGTATGGTCACCCCTCCACTTT
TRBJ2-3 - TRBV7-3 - CASSPSFTDTQYF TGTGCCAGCAGCCCCTCTTTCACAGATACGCAGTATTTT
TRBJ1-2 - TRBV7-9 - CASSLKGDGYTF TGTGCCAGCAGTTTAAAGGGGGATGGCTACACCTTC
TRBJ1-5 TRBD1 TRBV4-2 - CASSQPGQASNQPQHF TGTGCCAGCAGCCAGCCGGGACAGGCTAGCAATCAGCCCCAGCATTTT